A single sample gave rise to the 12 T cell receptor beta chains below, sequenced in a study of cytomegalovirus exposure and HLA in healthy donors. Libraries were prepared by immunoSEQ multiplex PCR; TCRdb keeps only in-frame clonotypes and omits some of them. Here the sample spans 90,000 to 150,000 clones, about nine tenths being singletons. Sequenced: PBMCs. Every receptor here comes from a man in his late teens or twenties in good health and CMV-seronegative.

This clone was recorded a few times. This chain uses TRBV4-3 with TRBJ2-7, with 7 positions matching TRBD1. The V gene end was trimmed by 4 bases and the J gene end by 0 bases; junction bases not matched to a gene: 6. This CDR3 has 15 residues. Germline V gene lookup returns CDR1 LGHNA and CDR2 YSLEER. In DNA form, the CDR3 reads TGCGCCAGCAGCCCGTGGACAGGCCTCTCCTACGAGCAGTACTTC. This codes for CASSPWTGLSYEQYF.

The V call is TRBV5-6, the J call TRBJ2-7; possible D gene TRBD1, 6 bases. CDR1 SGHDT and CDR2 YYEEEE come from the germline V gene. Trimming pared 2 bases from V and 5 bases from J, leaving 8 bases between. This CDR3 has 12 residues. Here the CDR3 reads CASSFSGDEQYF. Written as DNA, the CDR3 is TGTGCCAGCAGCTTCTCAGGGGACGAGCAGTACTTC.

V gene TRBV28 combines with J gene TRBJ2-5; 9 bases line up with TRBD2. The germline gives CDR1 MDHEN, CDR2 SYDVKM. With 5 bases clipped from V and 3 bases from J, the junction kept 7 bases outside the gene matches. This CDR3 contains 15 residues. The CDR3 loop is CASSTWRGGEETQYF. The CDR3 DNA reads as TGTGCCAGCAGTACCTGGCGGGGGGGGGAAGAGACCCAGTACTTC.

This clone was seen a single time. A read error may explain this, as a much larger clone is one base away. The chain has TRBV6-1 and TRBJ2-7, with D unclear. Trimming removed 6 bases from V and 1 base from J, with 7 bases in between. This CDR3 has 12 residues. CDR1 and CDR2 from the germline V gene are MNHNS and SASEGT. The CDR3 bases are TGTGCCAGCAGCCCCAGTTCCTACGAGCAGTACTTC. This gives the protein CASSPSSYEQYF.

This chain links TRBV25-1 with TRBJ2-1; 10 bases are a match to TRBD1. V trimming: 3 bases; J trimming: 0 bases; junction bases outside the gene matches: 5. CDR1 is MGHDK, CDR2 SYGVNS, per germline. The length of the CDR3 is 17 residues. Here the CDR3 DNA reads TGTGCCAGCAGTGAGACGACAGGGGGCTCCTCCTACAATGAGCAGTTCTTC. This encodes CASSETTGGSSYNEQFF.

V is TRBV18 and J is TRBJ2-7; D might be TRBD1 (5 bases). Per germline, CDR1 KGHSH and CDR2 LQKENI. With 1 base removed from V and 4 bases from J, the gap between germline ends came to 8 bases. CDR3 length: 13 amino acids. CDR3 sequence: CASSPLREYEQYF. The DNA for the CDR3 is TGTGCCAGCTCACCACTCAGGGAATACGAGCAGTACTTC. Full variable domain (rest looked up from reference TRBV18 and TRBJ2-7): NAGVMQNPRHLVRRRGQEARLRCSPMKGHSHVYWYRQLPEEGLKFMVYLQKENIIDESGMPKERFSAEFPKEGPSILRIQQVVRGDSAAYFCASSPLREYEQYFGPGTRLTVT.

The chain is built from TRBV18 and TRBJ1-5; D is ambiguous. V gave up 3 bases and J gave up 4 bases, with 7 bases separating them. The CDR3 loop spans 13 amino acids. CDR1 KGHSH and CDR2 LQKENI come from the germline V gene. The CDR3 region is CASSPGLNQPQHF. In nucleotides, the CDR3 is TGTGCCAGCTCACCGGGCCTAAATCAGCCCCAGCATTTT.

This chain joins TRBV10-2 and TRBJ2-7; 8 bases agree with TRBD1. Germline loops: CDR1 WSHSY, CDR2 SAAADI. The CDR3 runs 12 residues. Germline trimming cut 8 bases from V and 1 base from J; bases unmatched to any gene: 1. The CDR3 reads CASWDRSYEQYF. In DNA form, the CDR3 reads TGCGCCAGCTGGGACAGGTCCTACGAGCAGTACTTC.

The chain uses TRBV19 and TRBJ2-7; no clear D. Trimming left V 3 bases short and J 0 bases short, with 9 bases between. CDR3 length equals 14 residues. The germline V gene has CDR1 LNHDA and CDR2 SQIVND (reference sequence). The CDR3 spells CASSIVHSSYEQYF. CDR3 nucleotide sequence: TGTGCCAGTAGTATTGTCCATAGCTCCTACGAGCAGTACTTC.

This clone was recorded only once. Written as DNA, the CDR3 is TGTGCCACCAGCAGAGGAGACAGAAATCAGCCCCAGCATTTT. Protein sequence: CATSRGDRNQPQHF. The J gene is TRBJ1-5, the V gene TRBV15, with D possibly matching TRBD1 (5 bases). The germline V gene has CDR1 LNHNV and CDR2 YYDKDF (reference sequence). The CDR3 extends over 14 amino acids. The germline V and J ends were trimmed by 1 base and 4 bases, with 8 bases remaining between them. Full variable domain (outside the CDR3, taken from reference TRBV15 and TRBJ1-5): DAMVIQNPRYQVTQFGKPVTLSCSQTLNHNVMYWYQQKSSQAPKLLFHYYDKDFNNEADTPDNFQSRRPNTSFCFLDIRSPGLGDTAMYLCATSRGDRNQPQHFGDGTRLSIL.

This clone was seen once. V usage is TRBV25-1 and J usage is TRBJ2-7; D perhaps matches TRBD1 (6 bases). Deletions cut 1 base from V and 2 bases from J, with 12 bases between. Germline values: CDR1 MGHDK, CDR2 SYGVNS. This CDR3 is built from 15 residues. This CDR3 reads CASSESGTLAYEQYF. The DNA for the CDR3 is TGTGCCAGCAGTGAATCAGGGACATTGGCCTACGAGCAGTACTTC.

The CDR3 bases are TGTGCCAGCAGCTCGGACAGGGGGCAGTACGAGCAGTACTTC. Its protein is CASSSDRGQYEQYF. The chain combines TRBV7-2 with TRBJ2-7; 11 nucleotides agree with TRBD1. This CDR3 comprises 14 residues. Germline-derived CDR1 and CDR2 are SGHTA and FQGNSA. The ends lost 4 bases at V and 4 bases at J; junction bases unmatched: 3.